This T cell receptor beta chain was captured by sequencing in a study of cytomegalovirus exposure and HLA in healthy donors. Germline-derived CDR1 and CDR2 are SGHRS and YFSETQ. This CDR3 has 17 amino acids. After removal of 2 bases from V and 6 bases from J, the junction contained 8 bases not matched to a gene. Primers included in the PCR were 60 Vbeta and 13 Jbeta primers. Authors' analysis steps: Later, an analysis found approximately 80 million unique TCR beta chains, and about 10 million of these were shared. Measured with immunoSEQ multiplex PCR; TCRdb has only the in-frame clones, and not every one. V and J calls plus clone size are reproduced from that table; the DNA served to infer D and trimming. The sample lists some 190,000 clones, about 84% occurring once.

This sequence was found in a woman under 40 in good health and CMV-seropositive. V is TRBV5-1 and J is TRBJ1-6; 10 nucleotides agree with TRBD1. The material sequenced was PBMCs. The CDR3 is CASSFSGGTGANSPLHF. The CDR3 DNA sequence: TGCGCCAGCAGCTTTTCAGGAGGGACAGGGGCTAATTCACCCCTCCACTTT.